A single sample gave rise to the 5 T cell receptor beta chains below, sequenced in a study of cytotoxic CD8 clonotypes in ibrutinib-treated CLL. TCRdb keeps only in-frame clones here, not all; method: immunoSEQ multiplex PCR. There are 70,000 to 80,000 clones in the sample; over 65% occur only once, and less than 40% lies in the top ten. This material consisted of PBMCs, taken after 24 months of ibrutinib treatment. The receptors shown here come from a human donor with chronic lymphocytic leukemia.

This clone was seen just once. The chain combines TRBV13 with TRBJ2-7; 13 bases align to TRBD2. The ends lost 3 bases at V and 2 bases at J; junction bases unmatched: 22. This CDR3 spans 22 amino acids. Germline V gene sequence: CDR1 PRHDT, CDR2 FYEKMQ (reference sequence). CDR3 residues: CASSFFRRSPDKLAGGPYEQYF. In nucleotides, the CDR3 is TGTGCCAGCAGCTTTTTTCGGCGAAGCCCTGATAAACTAGCGGGAGGGCCCTACGAGCAGTACTTC. The complete variable domain, with remaining parts taken from reference TRBV13 and TRBJ2-7, reads AAGVIQSPRHLIKEKRETATLKCYPIPRHDTVYWYQQGPGQDPQFLISFYEKMQSDKGSIPDRFSAQQFSDYHSELNMSSLELGDSALYFCASSFFRRSPDKLAGGPYEQYFGPGTRLTVT.

The V gene is TRBV28, the J gene TRBJ2-2; TRBD1 agrees at 7 bases. With V trimmed by 2 bases and J by 6 bases, 9 bases remained unmatched. Germline V CDR1 and CDR2: MDHEN, SYDVKM. This CDR3 is 16 amino acids long. The CDR3 sequence is CASSLRAGGKAGELFF. The CDR3 DNA reads TGTGCCAGCAGTTTAAGGGCAGGGGGTAAGGCCGGGGAGCTGTTTTTT. Combining the CDR3 with reference TRBV28 and TRBJ2-2 gives the whole variable domain DVKVTQSSRYLVKRTGEKVFLECVQDMDHENMFWYRQDPGLGLRLIYFSYDVKMKEKGDIPEGYSVSREKKERFSLILESASTNQTSMYLCASSLRAGGKAGELFFGEGSRLTVL.

V and J are TRBV7-6 and TRBJ2-5; TRBD2 aligns across 12 bases. Germline V CDR1 and CDR2: SGHVS, FNYEAQ. The CDR3 contains 15 residues. Trimming cost V 4 bases and J 5 bases; bases outside gene matches: 5. The chain's CDR3 is CASSSAGLAGETQYF. CDR3 nucleotides: TGTGCCAGCAGCTCAGCCGGACTAGCGGGGGAGACCCAGTACTTC. The complete variable domain, with remaining parts taken from reference TRBV7-6 and TRBJ2-5, reads GAGVSQSPRYKVTKRGQDVALRCDPISGHVSLYWYRQALGQGPEFLTYFNYEAQQDKSGLPNDRFSAERPEGSISTLTIQRTEQRDSAMYRCASSSAGLAGETQYFGPGTRLLVL.

The rearrangement links TRBV15 to TRBJ2-7; TRBD2 matches 8 bases. V gave up 3 bases and J gave up 2 bases; unmatched junction bases: 6. Germline CDR1 reads LNHNV; CDR2 reads YYDKDF (reference sequence). The CDR3 runs to 15 residues. CDR3 region: CATSSGGAETYEQYF. As DNA, the CDR3 is TGTGCCACCAGCAGCGGGGGGGCTGAGACCTACGAGCAGTACTTC.

Only one count was recorded for this clone. This rearrangement joins TRBV6-6 to TRBJ1-6; no clear D. The germline V gene has CDR1 MNHNY and CDR2 SVGAGI (reference sequence). The CDR3 length is 12 residues. V shed 6 bases and J shed 14 bases, with 14 bases lying between them. DNA of the CDR3: TGTGCCAGCAGCTTCGATATGGAGACCCTCCACTTT. It is translated as CASSFDMETLHF.